Listed below are T cell receptor beta chains from one sample, sequenced in a study of shared clonotypes between healthy human individuals. Method: immunoSEQ multiplex PCR; TCRdb's copy keeps in-frame clones and lacks some. Of 1.6 million or so clones in the sample, about 98.5% were seen once. The source material was naive CD4+ T cells sorted from blood. The receptors stem from a man younger than 45 in good health. The CDR3 runs from the conserved cysteine through the conserved F or W. A D gene is named only where the DNA matches it firmly. Size is stated for part of the rows, as once, few or many counts, or as a class when the clone is expanded.

-	TRBV7-2	-	TRBJ1-3	TGTGCCAGCAGGTCGGGGGGCCCTTTGTATGGAAACACCATATATTTT	CASRSGGPLYGNTIYF
-	TRBV5-4	-	TRBJ2-5	TGTGCCAGCAGCTTGGCCAGGGGTGAGACCCAGTACTTC	CASSLARGETQYF
-	TRBV11-2	-	TRBJ2-1	TGTGCCAGCAGCTTTCGCAACGAATTTGAGCAGTTCTTC	CASSFRNEFEQFF
-	TRBV4-2	-	TRBJ2-3	TGTGCCAGCAGCCGGACCGACACAGATACGCAGTATTTT	CASSRTDTDTQYF
-	TRBV10-3	-	TRBJ2-1	TGTGCCATCAGTGTTCTGTCCCAGAATGAGCAGTTCTTC	CAISVLSQNEQFF
TRBD2	TRBV9	-	TRBJ2-3	TGTGCCAGCAGCAGGACTAGCGGGACAGATACGCAGTATTTT	CASSRTSGTDTQYF
-	TRBV25-1	-	TRBJ1-4	TGTGCCAGCAGTGTTAAGGGCCTGAATACGCTGTTTTTT	CASSVKGLNTLFF
TRBD2	TRBV28	-	TRBJ2-7	TGTGCCAGCAGGGACCCGGGGACTAGTTCCTACGAGCAGTACTTC	CASRDPGTSSYEQYF
-	TRBV19	-	TRBJ1-1	TGTGCCAGTAGTTCCCAGGGTAAAACTGAAGCTTTCTTT	CASSSQGKTEAFF
-	TRBV5-1	-	TRBJ2-3	TGCGCCAGCAGCTTCCTCGGGGGCGGAGGTCCCGCAGATACGCAGTATTTT	CASSFLGGGGPADTQYF
TRBD1	TRBV28	-	TRBJ1-1	TGTGCCAGCAGTTTTAGGGACAGACTTGAAGCTTTCTTT	CASSFRDRLEAFF
-	TRBV9	once	TRBJ1-2	TGTGCCAGCAGCGTAGGACAGCCCTTAAACTATGGCTACACCTTC	CASSVGQPLNYGYTF
-	TRBV5-1	-	TRBJ2-1	TGCGCCAGCAGCTTGCGGGGGATAGGTGGGCAGTTCTTC	CASSLRGIGGQFF
TRBD1	TRBV30	-	TRBJ1-4	TGTGCCTGGAGTGAGGGACAGACAACAACTAATGAAAAACTGTTTTTT	CAWSEGQTTTNEKLFF
-	TRBV23-1	-	TRBJ2-3	TGCGCCAGCAGTCAACCAGGGTTTTCTAGGACAGATACGCAGTATTTT	CASSQPGFSRTDTQYF
-	TRBV9	-	TRBJ1-3	TGTGCCAGCAGCGTTTCCGGGACTTCAGGAAACACCATATATTTT	CASSVSGTSGNTIYF
TRBD1	TRBV4-1	-	TRBJ2-2	TGCGCCAGCAGCCTAGACAGGGACACCGGGGAGCTGTTTTTT	CASSLDRDTGELFF
TRBD2	TRBV6-5	once	TRBJ2-7	TGTGCCAGCAGGGGAGGACTAGCGGGGCCCGAGCAGTACTTC	CASRGGLAGPEQYF
TRBD1	TRBV28	-	TRBJ1-2	TGTGCCAGCAGTTTAGGACAGGGAGCCAACTATGGCTACACCTTC	CASSLGQGANYGYTF
-	TRBV5-1	-	TRBJ2-7	TGCGCCAGCAGTAACCCAGGGCTGCGCGAGCAGTACTTC	CASSNPGLREQYF
TRBD2	TRBV14	once	TRBJ2-3	TGTGCCAGCAGCCTACTAGCGGGATCCCTCACAGATACGCAGTATTTT	CASSLLAGSLTDTQYF
-	TRBV6-1	-	TRBJ2-3	TGTGCCAGCAGCCGGGACTCCCTCATGGATACGCAGTATTTT	CASSRDSLMDTQYF
-	TRBV29-1	-	TRBJ2-2	TGCAGCGTTGAATTAACCTACACCGGGGAGCTGTTTTTT	CSVELTYTGELFF
-	TRBV10-2	-	TRBJ2-7	TGCGCCAGCATCGACCCCCGGTACCGTCAGTACTTC	CASIDPRYRQYF
-	TRBV7-6	-	TRBJ2-2	TGTGCCAGCAGTTGGACTTACACCGGGGAGCTGTTTTTT	CASSWTYTGELFF
-	TRBV25-1	once	TRBJ2-1	TGTGCCAGCAGTGAATATTCTAGCAGTATAAATGAGCAGTTCTTC	CASSEYSSSINEQFF
-	TRBV5-1	-	TRBJ2-2	TGCGCCAGCAGCTTGCGGGCGGGATTCACCGGGGAGCTGTTTTTT	CASSLRAGFTGELFF
-	TRBV6-5	-	TRBJ2-6	TGTGCCAGCAGTTCCCCTGGGGCCAACGTCCTGACTTTC	CASSSPGANVLTF
-	TRBV7-6	-	TRBJ2-7	TGTGCCAGCAGCACCCGACAGGAACGAGAGCAGTACTTC	CASSTRQEREQYF
TRBD2	TRBV7-9	-	TRBJ2-7	TGTGCCAGCAGCCGCCGGGAGGGACTAAGCTCCTACGAGCAGTACTTC	CASSRREGLSSYEQYF
-	TRBV5-1	-	TRBJ2-5	TGCGCCAGCAGCTTGCTCCAGGGGGGGACCCAGTACTTC	CASSLLQGGTQYF
TRBD1	TRBV28	once	TRBJ1-5	TGTGCCAGCAGTCCCACACAGGGGGCAGGGAATCAGCCCCAGCATTTT	CASSPTQGAGNQPQHF
TRBD1	TRBV4-1	-	TRBJ2-7	TGCGCCAGCAGCCAATCCCCGTTACAGGGGGCATGGTACGAGCAGTACTTC	CASSQSPLQGAWYEQYF
TRBD2	TRBV6-1	-	TRBJ2-3	TGTGCCAGCAGTGCCACTAGCGGGATGAGTTTTTCGACAGATACGCAGTATTTT	CASSATSGMSFSTDTQYF
-	TRBV11-2	-	TRBJ2-2	TGTGCCAGCAGCCCCCTTCCAGGCAGGGGGGTTTACACCGGGGAGCTGTTTTTT	CASSPLPGRGVYTGELFF
-	TRBV13	-	TRBJ2-6	TGTGCCAGCAGCTTAAGGGGGGCCTCTGGGGCCAACGTCCTGACTTTC	CASSLRGASGANVLTF
-	TRBV7-9	-	TRBJ2-5	TGTGCCAGCAGAACCTCGGCGGAGACCCAGTACTTC	CASRTSAETQYF
TRBD2	TRBV7-9	-	TRBJ2-7	TGTGCCAGCAGCACAACTAGCGGGAGTGTGTACGAGCAGTACTTC	CASSTTSGSVYEQYF
TRBD1	TRBV10-3	-	TRBJ2-3	TGTGCCATCACCCGACAGGGGGGAGGAACAGATACGCAGTATTTT	CAITRQGGGTDTQYF
-	TRBV6-5	-	TRBJ2-5	TGTGCCAGCGGCCGGGACCCAGGACGCCAAGAGACCCAGTACTTC	CASGRDPGRQETQYF
-	TRBV25-1	-	TRBJ2-5	TGTGCCAGCAGCTCGGGCGTTCAGGAGACCCAGTACTTC	CASSSGVQETQYF
-	TRBV27	-	TRBJ2-7	TGTGCCAGCAGTCGTACCGGGAACCCCTACGAGCAGTACTTC	CASSRTGNPYEQYF
TRBD2	TRBV5-4	-	TRBJ2-5	TGTGCCAGTCGTCCGGGACTAGCTCAGGAGACCCAGTACTTC	CASRPGLAQETQYF
TRBD2	TRBV7-6	-	TRBJ2-3	TGTGCCAGCAGCCCCCGGGTGGTAGCGGGAGGTGGAGATACGCAGTATTTT	CASSPRVVAGGGDTQYF
TRBD2	TRBV7-8	once	TRBJ2-3	TGTGCCAGCAGCTTGTTCACTAGCGGGAGCGGCGATACGCAGTATTTT	CASSLFTSGSGDTQYF
-	TRBV4-1	-	TRBJ1-4	TGCGCCAGCAGCCAAGTGGGGGTGAGGTATGAAAAACTGTTTTTT	CASSQVGVRYEKLFF
-	TRBV18	-	TRBJ2-3	TGTGCCAGCTCACCCATTACAGATACGCAGTATTTT	CASSPITDTQYF
-	TRBV29-1	-	TRBJ2-5	TGCAGCGTTGGTCAGGACCAAGAGACCCAGTACTTC	CSVGQDQETQYF
-	TRBV18	-	TRBJ2-1	TGTGCCAGCTCACCCCGGACGCTGGGGAATGAGCAGTTCTTC	CASSPRTLGNEQFF
-	TRBV18	-	TRBJ1-5	TGTGCCAGCTCCCCCCGGTATGAGGGCCAGCCCCAGCATTTT	CASSPRYEGQPQHF
-	TRBV4-3	-	TRBJ2-3	TGCGCCAGCAGCCCTTCATGGATCTCGACACCTCATACGCAGTATTTT	CASSPSWISTPHTQYF
-	TRBV5-1	-	TRBJ2-1	TGCGCCAGCAGCTCAATTTCTAGCACCTACAATGAGCAGTTCTTC	CASSSISSTYNEQFF
TRBD1	TRBV6-1	-	TRBJ2-1	TGTGCCAGCAGCCCGGACAGGCGTCCAGACAATGAGCAGTTCTTC	CASSPDRRPDNEQFF